This T cell receptor (beta chain) derives from a study of blood T cells in healthy people across ages. Study observations and caveats: What prevented conclusive comparison of naive and antigen-experienced cells was that PBMCs were unsorted.

This clonotype has a single count. Its specificity is not known. Next came a second PCR, run for roughly 6 to 11 cycles, which used a sample-barcoded 5' primer along with a J-beta primer mix. MiXCR, run by TCRdb on the 5' RACE reads, gives a single entry per CDR3 protein. Among hundreds of thousands of distinct CDR3 sequences listed, 40% to 45% were seen once. The sequencing sample was made of blood. This clonotype originated in a man older than 75 in good health.

In DNA form, the CDR3 reads TGTGCCAGCAGCCCGATGGGAAACACGCAGTATTTT. Translated, it gives CASSPMGNTQYF. This chain connects TRBV5-6 to TRBJ2-3; D gene unclear. CDR3 length: 12 amino acids. Germline-derived CDR1 and CDR2 are SGHDT and YYEEEE. V was clipped by 4 bases and J by 9 bases, with 12 bases between them.